Presented here are 32 T cell receptor beta chains from one specimen sequenced in a study of T-cell reconstitution after alpha-beta-depleted transplantation in children. Unique molecular identifiers featured in how the TCRbeta library was prepared. TCRdb used MiXCR to reprocess the PCR reads, holding one entry per CDR3 protein. The sample lists a few hundred thousand distinct CDR3 sequences; 23% were seen once. Sequencing used PBMCs, mostly from graft donor cells, obtained 180 days after TCRalphabeta/CD19-depleted stem cell transplant. Receptors were obtained from a male patient under 18 who had a stem cell transplant for acute lymphoblastic leukemia, so the T cells may come from the graft donor.

The chain combines TRBV20-1 with TRBJ2-1; D may be TRBD2 (5 bases). Germline V lookup: CDR1 DFQATT, CDR2 SNEGSKA (reference sequence). Trimming took off 6 bases at V and 5 bases at J, with 14 bases between the two ends. The CDR3 has 13 residues. This chain's CDR3 is CSALGSPNNEQFF. In DNA, the CDR3 is TGCAGTGCCCTAGGGAGTCCCAACAATGAGCAGTTCTTC.

J is TRBJ2-3 and V is TRBV6-5, with 8 positions matching TRBD2. Germline CDR1 reads MNHEY; CDR2 reads SVGAGI. This CDR3 contains 16 residues. The V gene end was trimmed by 6 bases and the J gene end by 2 bases; junction bases not matched to a gene: 10. Written as DNA, the CDR3 is TGTGCCAGCAGACCCCTTAGCGGGAACCCCACAGATACGCAGTATTTT. This translates into CASRPLSGNPTDTQYF.

The rearrangement joins TRBV7-3 to TRBJ2-3; D is tentatively TRBD1 or TRBD2 (5 bases each). Germline assignment: CDR1 SGHTA and CDR2 FQGTGA. This CDR3 has 15 amino acids. Deletions cut 5 bases from V and 3 bases from J, with 15 bases between. CDR3 loop: CASSPGDRMTDTQYF. The CDR3 DNA is TGTGCCAGCAGCCCCGGGGACCGCATGACAGATACGCAGTATTTT.

The chain joins TRBV4-1 to TRBJ2-7; 7 bases fit TRBD1. The germline V gene has CDR1 MGHRA and CDR2 YSYEKL. The CDR3 totals 17 residues. J was trimmed by 9 bases and V by 1 base; bases with no gene match: 18. In DNA, the CDR3 is TGCGCCAGCAGCCAAGCCCAGACAGGGTTTTCCCCTAAAGTGCAGTACTTC. Its translation: CASSQAQTGFSPKVQYF.

This clonotype was detected only a few times. This sequence joins TRBV20-1 and TRBJ2-7, with D maybe TRBD1 (6 bases). The CDR3 has 13 amino acids. Germline values: CDR1 DFQATT, CDR2 SNEGSKA (reference sequence). V gave up 6 bases and J gave up 4 bases, with 16 bases separating them. CDR3 bases: TGCAGTGCCACTGGGACACTCCGATACGAGCAGTACTTC. Its protein product is CSATGTLRYEQYF.

The sample holds a few counts of this clonotype. CDR3 nucleotide sequence: TGTGCCAGCAGCTTAGGGAAGGGGACAGGGTACCGCTACGAGCAGTACTTC. Amino acid sequence: CASSLGKGTGYRYEQYF. This sequence joins TRBV7-9 and TRBJ2-7; 9 bases align to TRBD1. Trimming cost V 1 base and J 3 bases; bases outside gene matches: 10. Germline loops: CDR1 SEHNR, CDR2 FQNEAQ (reference sequence). This CDR3 spans 17 amino acids.

The V gene is TRBV6-5, the J gene TRBJ2-7; no definite D call. The CDR3 contains 18 residues. Germline loops: CDR1 MNHEY, CDR2 SVGAGI. Trimming left V 1 base short and J 3 bases short, with 22 bases between. The CDR3 protein is CASSYFPHSTTRVYEQYF. In nucleotides, the CDR3 is TGTGCCAGCAGTTACTTTCCCCACTCAACCACAAGAGTCTACGAGCAGTACTTC.

This clonotype has just a few counts. The chain is built from TRBV7-2 and TRBJ2-3; 12 nucleotides match TRBD2. The germline V gene encodes CDR1 SGHTA and CDR2 FQGNSA. CDR3 size: 15 residues. Trimming removed 5 bases from V and 6 bases from J; junction bases left unmatched: 6. The CDR3 nucleotides are TGTGCCAGCAGCACAGGACTAGCGGGGCCTGATACGCAGTATTTT. Its protein is CASSTGLAGPDTQYF.

This clonotype has a handful of counts. This rearrangement joins TRBV4-1 to TRBJ2-7; D is ambiguous. CDR3 length: 15 residues. Looked up from germline, CDR1 is MGHRA and CDR2 is YSYEKL. V was pared by 1 base and J by 4 bases, with 14 bases between. DNA for the CDR3: TGCGCCAGCAGCCAAGTAGGCTCCAGGCAGTACGAGCAGTACTTC. This translates into CASSQVGSRQYEQYF.

This chain links TRBV9 with TRBJ2-7; TRBD2 matches at 7 bases. Germline lookup yields CDR1 SGDLS and CDR2 YYNGEE. CDR3 length equals 18 residues. Trimming took 4 bases from V and 2 from J; bases not matched to a gene: 18. The CDR3 loop reads CASSPSKLIREAPYEQYF. DNA for the CDR3: TGTGCCAGCAGCCCATCTAAGTTGATTCGGGAGGCCCCCTACGAGCAGTACTTC.

The sample holds a few counts of this clonotype. This chain links TRBV7-9 with TRBJ2-7; D ambiguous. The germline V and J ends were trimmed by 5 bases and 4 bases, with 21 bases remaining between them. The germline CDR1 and CDR2 sequences are SEHNR and FQNEAQ (reference sequence). The length of the CDR3 is 16 residues. The DNA for the CDR3 is TGTGCCAGCAGCGAAGCGTCCACTACCCACCATTACGAGCAGTACTTC. Translation gives CASSEASTTHHYEQYF. Based on the CDR3 plus reference TRBV7-9 and TRBJ2-7, the full variable domain is DTGVSQNPRHKITKRGQNVTFRCDPISEHNRLYWYRQTLGQGPEFLTYFQNEAQLEKSRLLSDRFSAERPKGSFSTLEIQRTEQGDSAMYLCASSEASTTHHYEQYFGPGTRLTVT.

This clonotype appeared a few times. This chain joins TRBV12-3 or TRBV12-4 and TRBJ2-3, with D tentatively TRBD2 (5 bases). V was pared by 5 bases and J by 0 bases, with 15 bases between. This CDR3 is 16 amino acids long. In DNA form, the CDR3 reads TGTGCCAGCAGTCCCCCATCCTGGACTAGCACAGATACGCAGTATTTT. Its protein product is CASSPPSWTSTDTQYF.

The V gene is TRBV18, the J gene TRBJ2-7; 15 nucleotides match TRBD2. Germline V gene sequence: CDR1 KGHSH, CDR2 LQKENI. V trimming: 2 bases; J trimming: 6 bases; junction bases outside the gene matches: 5. The length of the CDR3 is 16 residues. The CDR3 is CASSPRTSGRAIEQYF. The CDR3 nucleotides read TGTGCCAGCTCACCAAGGACTAGCGGGAGGGCGATCGAGCAGTACTTC. The variable domain in full, completed from reference TRBV18 and TRBJ2-7, reads NAGVMQNPRHLVRRRGQEARLRCSPMKGHSHVYWYRQLPEEGLKFMVYLQKENIIDESGMPKERFSAEFPKEGPSILRIQQVVRGDSAAYFCASSPRTSGRAIEQYFGPGTRLTVT.

CDR3 region: CSARRGGTTGELFF. The CDR3 DNA follows: TGCAGTGCTAGACGGGGGGGAACGACCGGGGAGCTGTTTTTT. V gene TRBV20-1 combines with J gene TRBJ2-2; 8 bases align to TRBD2. The CDR3 length is 14 residues. V dropped 2 bases and J dropped 5; count of bases not matched to a gene: 4. The V gene's germline CDR1 is DFQATT and CDR2 SNEGSKA (reference sequence).

This clonotype has more than one count but fewer than ten. V is TRBV27 and J is TRBJ2-1, with unresolved D. With 6 bases removed from V and 8 bases from J, the gap between germline ends came to 17 bases. The CDR3 contains 14 residues. The germline gives CDR1 MNHEY, CDR2 SMNVEV (reference sequence). DNA for the CDR3: TGTGCCAGCAGCTTGTTGAGACGGCTCGATGAGCAGTTCTTC. Its translation: CASSLLRRLDEQFF.

The chain links TRBV20-1 to TRBJ2-3; tentative D call: TRBD2 (6 bases). Germline V gene lookup returns CDR1 DFQATT and CDR2 SNEGSKA (reference sequence). This CDR3 is 17 amino acids long. V lost 0 bases, J lost 2 bases, and 18 bases lay in between. CDR3 nucleotides: TGCAGTGCTAGAGATGGAGCGGGCCGCAGGCCCACAGATACGCAGTATTTT. Its translation is CSARDGAGRRPTDTQYF.

The table lists this clonotype with a few counts. The chain has TRBV29-1 and TRBJ2-3; TRBD2 matches 7 bases. Germline CDR1 and CDR2: SQVTM and ANQGSEA. CDR3 length: 11 amino acids. Trimming took 7 bases from V and 6 from J; bases not matched to a gene: 4. The CDR3 region is CSAAGGDTQYF. CDR3 coding DNA: TGCAGCGCAGCCGGGGGGGATACGCAGTATTTT.

This clonotype was seen a few times. This rearrangement joins TRBV29-1 to TRBJ2-5, with D possibly matching TRBD1 (5 bases). Trimming left V 4 bases short and J 0 bases short, with 12 bases between. This CDR3 contains 14 residues. CDR1 and CDR2 from the germline V gene are SQVTM and ANQGSEA. In DNA, the CDR3 is TGCAGCGTTGGTGGCAGGGTCTACCAAGAGACCCAGTACTTC. Protein product: CSVGGRVYQETQYF.

This chain connects TRBV20-1 to TRBJ1-2; 9 bases map to TRBD1. Trimming cost V 5 bases and J 8 bases; bases outside gene matches: 12. CDR1 and CDR2 from the germline V gene are DFQATT and SNEGSKA (reference sequence). The CDR3 extends over 14 amino acids. The CDR3 nucleotides are TGCAGTGCTTCTCAACAGGGGGCCTTAGGGGGCTACACCTTC. It is translated as CSASQQGALGGYTF.

V gene TRBV5-6 combines with J gene TRBJ2-7, with D possibly called TRBD1 or TRBD2 (6 bases each). This CDR3 spans 15 amino acids. V shed 1 base and J shed 4 bases, with 15 bases lying between them. Germline V gene data show CDR1 as SGHDT and CDR2 as YYEEEE. The CDR3 DNA is TGTGCCAGCAGCTTGACAGGGAGGATGCTTTACGAGCAGTACTTC. Amino acids: CASSLTGRMLYEQYF. Based on the CDR3 plus reference TRBV5-6 and TRBJ2-7, the full variable domain is DAGVTQSPTHLIKTRGQQVTLRCSPKSGHDTVSWYQQALGQGPQFIFQYYEEEERQRGNFPDRFSGHQFPNYSSELNVNALLLGDSALYLCASSLTGRMLYEQYFGPGTRLTVT.

The gene calls are TRBV29-1 and TRBJ2-1; tentative D call: TRBD2 (5 bases). Deletions cut 0 bases from V and 2 bases from J, with 14 bases between. The CDR3 runs to 16 residues. CDR1 SQVTM and CDR2 ANQGSEA come from the germline V gene. The CDR3 region is CSVEDRGFPTYNEQFF. For the CDR3, the DNA is TGCAGCGTTGAAGATCGCGGGTTTCCAACCTACAATGAGCAGTTCTTC.

The chain is built from TRBV5-5 and TRBJ2-1, with 8 bases lining up with TRBD1. The CDR3 runs to 16 residues. V dropped 0 bases and J dropped 5; count of bases not matched to a gene: 7. Germline V gives CDR1 SGHKS, CDR2 YYEKEE (reference sequence). The chain's CDR3 is CASSLGTGTGNNEQFF. CDR3 DNA: TGTGCCAGCAGCTTGGGGACCGGGACAGGTAACAATGAGCAGTTCTTC.

The V gene is TRBV5-1, the J gene TRBJ1-1; 9 bases fit TRBD1. This CDR3 contains 16 residues. Per the germline V gene, CDR1 is SGHRS and CDR2 is YFSETQ. V shed 0 bases, J shed 1 base, and the junction held 4 bases outside the gene matches. In DNA, the CDR3 is TGCGCCAGCAGCTTGGGGACAGGGGAGGGGAACACTGAAGCTTTCTTT. Translating it yields CASSLGTGEGNTEAFF.

This rearrangement joins TRBV2 to TRBJ2-7, with 10 bases aligning to TRBD2. Trimming cost V 6 bases and J 1 base; bases outside gene matches: 3. There are 14 residues in the CDR3. Germline CDR1 and CDR2: SNHLY and FYNNEI. CDR3 DNA: TGTGCCAGCAGGGAACTAGCGGGATCCTACGAGCAGTACTTC. As protein: CASRELAGSYEQYF. The full variable domain, its missing parts supplied by reference TRBV2 and TRBJ2-7, is EPEVTQTPSHQVTQMGQEVILRCVPISNHLYFYWYRQILGQKVEFLVSFYNNEISEKSEIFDDQFSVERPDGSNFTLKIRSTKLEDSAMYFCASRELAGSYEQYFGPGTRLTVT.

As concerns this clonotype: Because it lacks the conserved phenylalanine or tryptophan at the end, this CDR3 is likely a read error. The chain employs TRBV5-1 and TRBJ2-1, with D unresolved. The CDR3 has 17 residues. In germline, CDR1 is SGHRS, CDR2 YFSETQ. The CDR3 reads CASSLGQGLMGNNGQFI. CDR3 DNA sequence: TGCGCCAGCAGCTTGGGCCAAGGGCTTATGGGAAACAATGGGCAGTTCATC.

This clonotype was seen many times. This chain links TRBV5-1 with TRBJ2-5; tentatively, D is TRBD1 (6 bases). The CDR3 contains 14 residues. Germline lookup yields CDR1 SGHRS and CDR2 YFSETQ. V lost 4 bases, J lost 2 bases, and 12 bases lay in between. The CDR3 DNA follows: TGCGCCAGCAGCCTTTGGACAGCTCAAGAGACCCAGTACTTC. Translated: CASSLWTAQETQYF.

This rearrangement joins TRBV20-1 to TRBJ1-6; D call uncertain. This CDR3 comprises 15 residues. The V and J ends lost 6 bases and 2 bases respectively, with 14 bases between them. Germline assignment: CDR1 DFQATT and CDR2 SNEGSKA (reference sequence). This CDR3 is CSALRGSAYNSPLHF. The CDR3 nucleotides read TGCAGTGCCCTCAGAGGCAGCGCCTATAATTCACCCCTCCACTTT.

This chain connects TRBV9 to TRBJ1-1; D perhaps matches TRBD1 (5 bases). CDR1 and CDR2 (germline): SGDLS, YYNGEE. The CDR3 has 14 amino acids. Trimming took 0 bases from V and 3 from J, leaving 9 bases between them. The CDR3 DNA is TGTGCCAGCAGCGTAGAGGTGGGGGACACTGAAGCTTTCTTT. Protein product: CASSVEVGDTEAFF.

This chain uses TRBV18 with TRBJ1-2, with D perhaps matching TRBD1 (6 bases). V was clipped by 5 bases and J by 6 bases, with 16 bases between them. Germline values: CDR1 KGHSH, CDR2 LQKENI. The CDR3 covers 14 residues. The DNA for the CDR3 is TGTGCCAGCTCAGCCGCAGGGGTGGGAGATGGCTACACCTTC. This translates into CASSAAGVGDGYTF.

This rearrangement joins TRBV29-1 to TRBJ2-5; no clear D gene. The germline gives CDR1 SQVTM, CDR2 ANQGSEA. CDR3 length: 12 residues. The ends were cut back, 3 bases at V and 7 bases at J, with 12 bases in the middle. CDR3 residues: CSVDDLVGTQYF. CDR3 sequence (DNA): TGCAGCGTTGACGACTTAGTGGGGACCCAGTACTTC.

In this sample, this clonotype turned up a few times. This rearrangement joins TRBV7-8 to TRBJ2-7, with D perhaps TRBD2 (7 bases). The CDR3 is 15 residues long. V dropped 5 bases and J dropped 2 bases, with 16 bases sitting between them. Germline lookup yields CDR1 SGHVS and CDR2 FQNEAQ. The DNA for the CDR3 is TGTGCCAGCAGCGCGGGGGCGGGTTTCACCTACGAGCAGTACTTC. Translated: CASSAGAGFTYEQYF.

This clonotype has more than one count but fewer than ten. The chain uses TRBV18 and TRBJ2-7; D gene uncertain. V lost 3 bases and J lost 1, with 16 bases in between. CDR1 is KGHSH, CDR2 LQKENI, per germline. CDR3 length: 16 residues. As DNA, the CDR3 is TGTGCCAGCTCACCGGGCCGGGCTCGCCCTTCCTACGAGCAGTACTTC. It codes for CASSPGRARPSYEQYF.